The present T cell receptor beta chain was sequenced within a study of breast tumors, draining lymph nodes, adjacent tissues (dated by TCRdb to the mid-2010s). General notes on the study: In breast cancer patients, the study compared the TCR beta repertoires of tumor, adjacent nontumor tissue and axillary lymph nodes. In human breast cancer, the study set out to assess how tumor, surrounding tissue and draining lymph node repertoires relate to one another and whether T cells might be exchanged between them.

Measured from the cysteine to the phenylalanine, the CDR3 is 17 residues long. Only the CDR3 DNA stays, 51 bases, in frame from base 1. As encoded in the germline V gene (reference sequence), CDR1 is LNHNV while CDR2 is YYDKDF. What the study reported, not specific to this receptor: The data were considered consistent with most tumor T cells being derived from the lymph node and subsequently expanding within tumor tissue. Tumor and nontumor tissue repertoires were found to be significantly more similar in luminal-like than in basal-like breast cancer. The conclusion that tumor T cells originate in lymph nodes was framed as consistent with a hypothesis rather than directly demonstrated. Tumors showed preferential V and J gene usage, and their T-cell repertoire diversity fell below that of lymph nodes yet above that of nontumor tissue.

TCRdb names Illumina HiSeq 2000 as the instrument used. Multiplex PCR amplification was used to generate the TCR beta chain libraries. The amplified TCR beta chain products were analyzed by high-throughput sequencing. TCRdb's own reprocessing of the public reads used fastp at Q25 and MiXCR and kept productive beta chains. Rows matching on CDR3 protein sequence are summarized as one entry with the most common DNA and genes. Within this sample are 50,000 to 55,000 distinct CDR3 sequences, with 42% of them counted one time only. The top ten hold roughly 10% of the sample. In the case of this clonotype: No cognate antigen has been identified for it. Its ends do not fully match the called genes, so a read error is possible.

Recombination connected TRBV15 to TRBJ2-3, and TRBD2 aligns with 7 junction nucleotides. The specimen sequenced was breast tumor tissue. The TCR was taken from a female donor with breast cancer. Some clones in this sample may be carry-over from other donors' samples. The sequence in DNA is TGTGCCACCAGCAGAGACCCTGGACTAGGGAGCACAGGTACGCAGTATTTT. Translated, it gives CATSRDPGLGSTGTQYF.